This T cell receptor (beta chain) appears in the sequencing data of a study of blood T cell repertoires in COVID-19. In the study overall: Samples of COVID-19 (acute and convalescent) were obtained from the United States, Italy and Spain.

Patients from Seattle were sampled longitudinally, starting during active infection. From germline, CDR1 is SGHAT and CDR2 FQNNGV. Trimming removed 4 bases from V and 4 bases from J, with 13 bases in between. The CDR3 loop spans 14 amino acids. In the original processing: Estimated nucleated cell counts came from reference gene primer amplification. TCRdb keeps only in-frame clones here, not all; method: immunoSEQ multiplex PCR. V and J calls and clone size follow that table, whereas D and trimming were derived from the DNA. The repertoire holds 250,000 to 350,000 clones, 65% to 85% seen once, with more than 1.1% in the top ten.

The TCR sequence derives from a human donor with COVID-19, enrolled during active disease. The donor label of this sample is uncertain. V and J are TRBV11-2 and TRBJ1-1; D is undetermined. Material for sequencing was peripheral blood. The CDR3 bases are TGTGCCAGCAGCTCCGAACAGATACTCACTGAAGCTTTCTTT. Encoded protein: CASSSEQILTEAFF.